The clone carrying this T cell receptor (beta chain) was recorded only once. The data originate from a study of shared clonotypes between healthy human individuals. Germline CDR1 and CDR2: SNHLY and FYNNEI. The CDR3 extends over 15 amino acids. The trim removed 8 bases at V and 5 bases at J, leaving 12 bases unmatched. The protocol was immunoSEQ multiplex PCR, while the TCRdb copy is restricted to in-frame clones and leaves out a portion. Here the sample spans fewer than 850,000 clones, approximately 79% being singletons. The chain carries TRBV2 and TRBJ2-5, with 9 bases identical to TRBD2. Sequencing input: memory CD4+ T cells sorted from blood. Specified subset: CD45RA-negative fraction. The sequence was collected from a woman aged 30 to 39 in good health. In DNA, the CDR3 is TGTGCCAGCGTCTTAGGACTAGCGATGGGGGAGACCCAGTACTTC. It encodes CASVLGLAMGETQYF.